This entry describes one T cell receptor beta chain. No antigen is known for it. V lost 5 bases, J lost 2 bases, and 8 bases stayed unmatched. CDR1 PRHDT and CDR2 FYEKMQ come from the germline V gene (reference sequence). This CDR3 has 16 amino acids. Some clones are missing from TCRdb's copy, which holds only in-frame ones; the method was immunoSEQ multiplex PCR. Among about 80,000 clones listed, around 91% were seen once. The record originates from a study of OX40 agonist ivuxolimab in advanced cancers. Study at large: The patients received agonistic anti-OX40 (CD134) antibody ivuxolimab. Patients were infused with ivuxolimab every 2 weeks at 0.01 to 10 mg/kg.

Regarding the study as a whole: At 0.1 to 3.0 mg/kg, CD4+ and CD8+ blood T cells expanded clonally by week 6.

Exclusion applied to patients with autoimmune disease history or systemic immunosuppression. This rearrangement joins TRBV13 to TRBJ2-3, with TRBD2 identical over 9 bases. The sequenced sample was CD4+ or CD8+ T cells sorted from blood, obtained in a trial of the OX40 agonist ivuxolimab. This TCR was recovered from an adult with an advanced solid tumor such as melanoma, head and neck, liver or kidney cancer. In nucleotides, the CDR3 is TGTGCCAGCAGCCTACTGACTAGCGGTCACACAGATACGCAGTATTTT. The encoded protein is CASSLLTSGHTDTQYF.